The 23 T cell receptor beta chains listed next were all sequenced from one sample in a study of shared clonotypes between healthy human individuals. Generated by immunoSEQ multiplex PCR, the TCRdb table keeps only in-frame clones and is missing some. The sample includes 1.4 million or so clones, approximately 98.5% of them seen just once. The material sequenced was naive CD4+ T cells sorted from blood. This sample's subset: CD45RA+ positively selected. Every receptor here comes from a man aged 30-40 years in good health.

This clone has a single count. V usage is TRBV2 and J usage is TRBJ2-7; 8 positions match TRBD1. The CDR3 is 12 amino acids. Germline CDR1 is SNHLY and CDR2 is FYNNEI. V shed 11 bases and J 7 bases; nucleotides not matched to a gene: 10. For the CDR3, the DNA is TGTGCCTGCCACAGGGGGACCAGGGAGCAGTACTTC. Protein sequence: CACHRGTREQYF.

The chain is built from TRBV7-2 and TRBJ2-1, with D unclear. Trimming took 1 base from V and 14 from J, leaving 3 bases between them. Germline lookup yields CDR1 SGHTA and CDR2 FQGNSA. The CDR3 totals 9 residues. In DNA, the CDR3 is TGTGCCAGCAGCTTAGGGGAGTTCTTC. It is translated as CASSLGEFF.

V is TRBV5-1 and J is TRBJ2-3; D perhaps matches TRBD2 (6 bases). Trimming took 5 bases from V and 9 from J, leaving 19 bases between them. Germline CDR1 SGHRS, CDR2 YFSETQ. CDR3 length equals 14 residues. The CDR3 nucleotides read TGCGCCAGCAGACCGGTTATGGACTACCTGACGCAGTATTTT. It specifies CASRPVMDYLTQYF.

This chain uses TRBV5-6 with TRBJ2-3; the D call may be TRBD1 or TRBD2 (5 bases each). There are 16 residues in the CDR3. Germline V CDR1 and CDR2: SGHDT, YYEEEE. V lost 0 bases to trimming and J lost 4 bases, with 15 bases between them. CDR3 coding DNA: TGTGCCAGCAGCTTGGTGGGGGATTGGTTCGCAGATACGCAGTATTTT. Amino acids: CASSLVGDWFADTQYF.

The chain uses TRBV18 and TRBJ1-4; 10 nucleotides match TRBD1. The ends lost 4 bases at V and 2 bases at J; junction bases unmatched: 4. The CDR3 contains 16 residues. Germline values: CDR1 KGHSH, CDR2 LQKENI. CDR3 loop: CASSQDRGSTNEKLFF. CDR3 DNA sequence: TGTGCCAGCTCACAGGACAGGGGGAGCACTAATGAAAAACTGTTTTTT. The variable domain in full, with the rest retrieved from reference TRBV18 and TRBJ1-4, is NAGVMQNPRHLVRRRGQEARLRCSPMKGHSHVYWYRQLPEEGLKFMVYLQKENIIDESGMPKERFSAEFPKEGPSILRIQQVVRGDSAAYFCASSQDRGSTNEKLFFGSGTQLSVL.

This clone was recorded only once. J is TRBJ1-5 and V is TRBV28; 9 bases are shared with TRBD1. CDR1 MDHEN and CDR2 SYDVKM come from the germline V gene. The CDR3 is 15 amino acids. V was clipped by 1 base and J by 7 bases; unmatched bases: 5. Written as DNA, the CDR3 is TGTGCCAGCAGTTTATTGACAGGGGGGACACAGCCCCAGCATTTT. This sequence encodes CASSLLTGGTQPQHF.

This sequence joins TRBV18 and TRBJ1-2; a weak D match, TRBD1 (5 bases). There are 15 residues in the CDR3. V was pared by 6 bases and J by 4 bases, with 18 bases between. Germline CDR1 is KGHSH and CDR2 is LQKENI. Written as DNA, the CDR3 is TGTGCCAGCTCCCCAGCACCAGGGCTTCGCTATGGCTACACCTTC. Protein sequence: CASSPAPGLRYGYTF.

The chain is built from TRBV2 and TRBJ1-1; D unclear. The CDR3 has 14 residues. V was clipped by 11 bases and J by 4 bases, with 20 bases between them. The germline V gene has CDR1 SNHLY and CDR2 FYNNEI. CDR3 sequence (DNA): TGTGCCCCCCGGGCTTCGAGAGGGATCACTGAAGCTTTCTTT. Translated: CAPRASRGITEAFF.

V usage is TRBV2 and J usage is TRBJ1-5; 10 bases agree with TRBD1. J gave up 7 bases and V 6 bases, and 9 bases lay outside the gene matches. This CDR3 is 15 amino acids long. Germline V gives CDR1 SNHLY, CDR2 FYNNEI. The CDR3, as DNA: TGTGCCAGCAGCGAGCAGACAGGGGGCCAGCAGCCCCAGCATTTT. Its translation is CASSEQTGGQQPQHF.

CDR3 sequence (DNA): TGTGCCAGCAGCGCTCAGGGGGCGCTTCCCGGAAAACTGTTTTTT. Its translation is CASSAQGALPGKLFF. This chain uses TRBV27 with TRBJ1-4; 8 nucleotides match TRBD1. This CDR3 is built from 15 residues. V dropped 6 bases and J dropped 10; count of bases not matched to a gene: 13. Germline lookup yields CDR1 MNHEY and CDR2 SMNVEV (reference sequence).

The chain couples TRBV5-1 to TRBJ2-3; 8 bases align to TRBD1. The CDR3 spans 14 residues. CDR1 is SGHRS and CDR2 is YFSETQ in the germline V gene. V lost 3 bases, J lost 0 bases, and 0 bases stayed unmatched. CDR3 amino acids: CASSWTGSTDTQYF. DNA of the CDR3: TGCGCCAGCAGCTGGACAGGGAGCACAGATACGCAGTATTTT.

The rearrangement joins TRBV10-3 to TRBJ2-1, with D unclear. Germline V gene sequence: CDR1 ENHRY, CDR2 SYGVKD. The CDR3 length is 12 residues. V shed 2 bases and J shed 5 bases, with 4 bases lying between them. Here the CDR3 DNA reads TGTGCCATCAGTGAGATAAACAATGAGCAGTTCTTC. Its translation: CAISEINNEQFF.

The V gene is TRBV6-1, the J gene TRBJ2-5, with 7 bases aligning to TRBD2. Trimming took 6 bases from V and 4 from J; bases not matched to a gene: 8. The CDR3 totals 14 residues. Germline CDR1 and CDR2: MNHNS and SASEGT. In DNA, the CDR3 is TGTGCCAGCAGGGAACGGGGAGGGTCAGAGACCCAGTACTTC. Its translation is CASRERGGSETQYF.

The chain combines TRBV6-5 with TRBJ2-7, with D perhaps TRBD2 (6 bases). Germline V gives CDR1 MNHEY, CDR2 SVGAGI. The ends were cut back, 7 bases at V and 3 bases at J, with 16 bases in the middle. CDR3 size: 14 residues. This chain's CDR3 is CASTPGSGYYEQYF. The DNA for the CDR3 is TGTGCCAGCACCCCGGGTAGCGGTTACTACGAGCAGTACTTC.

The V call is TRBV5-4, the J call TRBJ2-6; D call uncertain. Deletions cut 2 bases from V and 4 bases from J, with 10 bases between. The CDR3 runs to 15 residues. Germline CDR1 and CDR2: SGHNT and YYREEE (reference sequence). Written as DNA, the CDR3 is TGTGCCAGCAGCTTTCCTGTTGACGGGGCCAACGTCCTGACTTTC. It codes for CASSFPVDGANVLTF.

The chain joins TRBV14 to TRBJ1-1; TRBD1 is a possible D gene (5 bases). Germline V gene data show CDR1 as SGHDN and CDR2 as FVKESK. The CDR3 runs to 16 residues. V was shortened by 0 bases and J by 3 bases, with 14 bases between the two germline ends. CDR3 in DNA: TGTGCCAGCAGCCAAGATTGGGCCAGGGATGACACTGAAGCTTTCTTT. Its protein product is CASSQDWARDDTEAFF.

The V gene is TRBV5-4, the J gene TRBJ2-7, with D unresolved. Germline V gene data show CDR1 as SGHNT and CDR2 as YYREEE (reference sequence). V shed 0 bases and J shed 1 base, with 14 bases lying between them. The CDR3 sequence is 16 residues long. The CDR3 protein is CASSLALSAGSYEQYF. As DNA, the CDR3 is TGTGCCAGCAGCTTGGCTTTGTCGGCAGGTTCCTACGAGCAGTACTTC.

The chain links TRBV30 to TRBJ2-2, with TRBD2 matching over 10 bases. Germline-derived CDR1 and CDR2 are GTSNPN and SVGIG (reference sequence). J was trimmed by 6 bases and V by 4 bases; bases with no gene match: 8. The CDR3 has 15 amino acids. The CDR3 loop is CAWTSGRSLAGELFF. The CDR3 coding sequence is TGTGCCTGGACTAGCGGGAGAAGCTTGGCCGGGGAGCTGTTTTTT.

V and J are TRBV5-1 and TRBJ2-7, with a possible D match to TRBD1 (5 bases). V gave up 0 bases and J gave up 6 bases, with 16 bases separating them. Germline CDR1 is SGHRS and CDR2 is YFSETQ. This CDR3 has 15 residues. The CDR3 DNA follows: TGCGCCAGCAGCTTGGAAGGGGCTAGTTTATCCGAGCAGTACTTC. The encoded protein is CASSLEGASLSEQYF.

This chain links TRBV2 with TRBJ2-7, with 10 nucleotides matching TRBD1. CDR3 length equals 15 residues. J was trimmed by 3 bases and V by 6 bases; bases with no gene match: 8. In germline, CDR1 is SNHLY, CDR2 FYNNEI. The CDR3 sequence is CASRDRGTSGYEQYF. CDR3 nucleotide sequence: TGTGCCAGCAGGGACAGGGGGACATCGGGCTACGAGCAGTACTTC.

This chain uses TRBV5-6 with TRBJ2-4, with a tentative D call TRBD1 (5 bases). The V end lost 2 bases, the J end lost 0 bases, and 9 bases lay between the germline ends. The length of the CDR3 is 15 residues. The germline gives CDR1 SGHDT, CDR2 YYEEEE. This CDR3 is CASSLMGQAKNIQYF. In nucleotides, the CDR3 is TGTGCCAGCAGCTTAATGGGGCAAGCCAAAAACATTCAGTACTTC.

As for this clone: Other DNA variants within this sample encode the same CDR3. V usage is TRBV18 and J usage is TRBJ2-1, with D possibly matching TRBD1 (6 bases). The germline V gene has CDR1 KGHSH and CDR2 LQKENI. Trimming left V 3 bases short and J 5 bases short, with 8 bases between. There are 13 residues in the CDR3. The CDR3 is CASSPSGDNEQFF. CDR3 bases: TGTGCCAGCTCACCTTCAGGGGACAATGAGCAGTTCTTC. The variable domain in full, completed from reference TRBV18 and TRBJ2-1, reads NAGVMQNPRHLVRRRGQEARLRCSPMKGHSHVYWYRQLPEEGLKFMVYLQKENIIDESGMPKERFSAEFPKEGPSILRIQQVVRGDSAAYFCASSPSGDNEQFFGPGTRLTVL.

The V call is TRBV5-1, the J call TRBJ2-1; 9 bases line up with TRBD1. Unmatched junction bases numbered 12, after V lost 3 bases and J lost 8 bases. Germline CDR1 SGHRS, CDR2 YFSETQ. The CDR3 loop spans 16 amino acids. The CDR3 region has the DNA TGCGCCAGCAGCTCCCACCGGGACAGGGTAATGGATGAGCAGTTCTTC. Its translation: CASSSHRDRVMDEQFF.